This T cell receptor (beta chain) stems from a study of tumor-infiltrating lymphocytes in primary liver carcinoma. Study information: Patients comprised men and women whose ages fell between 30 and 69 years. Staging placed the tumors at T1-T3 N0M0, and they measured about 4 to 10 cm across. General study results and limits: In tumor-adjacent and tumor-blood pairs, overlap was lower than in tumor region pairs. Tumor top-250-clone fractions significantly exceeded those of blood (p = 0.039).

A constant-region primer served to make TCR beta cDNA from roughly 500 ng total RNA. Libraries covering TCR beta were generated through three nested multiplex PCR rounds (using a slightly modified ARM-PCR). The first two PCR rounds used TRBV1-TRBV30 primers with a Cbeta primer, approximately 10 cycles each. TCRdb processed the multiplex PCR reads anew with MiXCR; each CDR3 protein has one entry. Of some 43,000 distinct CDR3 sequences listed, over 65% are singletons. This CDR3 is 15 amino acids long. CDR1 is SGHTA and CDR2 is FQGTGA in the germline V gene. Both RNA and DNA were isolated together from around 18-30 mg of bulk tissue that had not been sorted. This clonotype showed up just once. What it recognizes is unknown. The junction and the germline gene differ at one end; a read error may be behind it.

This receptor was taken from a man aged 35 to 55 with primary liver carcinoma and hepatitis B virus infection. Sequenced sample: liver tumor tissue from sampling region 5. Sample subset: tumor region T5, tumor centre. V usage is TRBV7-3 and J usage is TRBJ2-1; the match to TRBD2 covers 8 bases. Here the CDR3 DNA reads TGTGCCAGCAGCTTAATAGCGGGACCCTACGATGAGCAGTTCTTC. Amino acid sequence: CASSLIAGPYDEQFF.